This TCR beta chain comes out of a study of T cells in pancreatic ductal adenocarcinoma. The CDR3 runs to 15 residues. V lost 0 bases and J lost 3; bases outside the gene matches: 2. Per the germline V gene, CDR1 is SGHRS and CDR2 is YFSETQ. The selected patients with pancreatic ductal adenocarcinoma had surgery but no neoadjuvant therapy. This table comes from immunoSEQ multiplex PCR, and its TCRdb copy is limited to in-frame clones, with some not included. In the table there are some 16,000 clones, about 93% of which are singletons. Study results and caveats: Comparisons of tumor and blood clonality may show falsely lower tumor diversity.

The sample holds a few counts of this clone. As yet, its antigen is unknown. The clonotype comes from a human donor with pancreatic ductal adenocarcinoma. The sample was PBMCs. The chain joins TRBV5-1 to TRBJ2-7; TRBD2 matches at 11 bases. The CDR3: CASSLAGTSGYEQYF. Written as DNA, the CDR3 is TGCGCCAGCAGCTTGGCCGGGACTAGCGGCTACGAGCAGTACTTC. The whole variable domain, filled in from reference TRBV5-1 and TRBJ2-7, reads KAGVTQTPRYLIKTRGQQVTLSCSPISGHRSVSWYQQTPGQGLQFLFEYFSETQRNKGNFPGRFSGRQFSNSRSEMNVSTLELGDSALYLCASSLAGTSGYEQYFGPGTRLTVT.